A selection of T cell receptor beta chains follows, all from one sample in a study of OX40 agonist ivuxolimab in advanced cancers. TCRdb's copy holds only in-frame clones and misses some; the assay was immunoSEQ multiplex PCR. Among roughly 110,000 clones, 75% to 95% were seen once, and the ten largest hold approximately 0.48%. The sample in question was CD4+ or CD8+ T cells sorted from blood, obtained in a trial of the OX40 agonist ivuxolimab. Receptor source: an adult with an advanced solid tumor such as melanoma, head and neck, liver or kidney cancer. The CDR3 runs from the conserved cysteine through the conserved F or W. Only some rows state a clone size, as once, few, many or a class for expanded clones.

v_gene: TRBV6-1; abundance: .; j_gene: TRBJ1-4; CDR3aa: CASSPPGAEKLFF
v_gene: TRBV7-9; abundance: .; j_gene: TRBJ2-3; CDR3aa: CASSFKRSSGTDTQYF
v_gene: TRBV5-1; abundance: .; j_gene: TRBJ2-1; CDR3aa: CASSHERGPGDEQFF
v_gene: TRBV2; abundance: .; j_gene: TRBJ2-1; CDR3aa: CASSEKSGGVYNEQFF
v_gene: TRBV18; abundance: .; j_gene: TRBJ1-5; CDR3aa: CASSPTGPPDTNQPQHF
v_gene: TRBV7-9; abundance: .; j_gene: TRBJ1-1; CDR3aa: CASSPGTGGTVEAFF
v_gene: TRBV2; abundance: .; j_gene: TRBJ2-7; CDR3aa: CASSGWSGTYEQYF
v_gene: TRBV6-5; abundance: once; j_gene: TRBJ1-4; CDR3aa: CASSYSRGGDEKLFF
v_gene: TRBV7-9; abundance: .; j_gene: TRBJ2-5; CDR3aa: CASSLYVGTQYF
v_gene: TRBV6-1; abundance: .; j_gene: TRBJ2-3; CDR3aa: CASSRQGGGTDTQYF
v_gene: TRBV5-4; abundance: .; j_gene: TRBJ2-7; CDR3aa: CASSPSGGQGTYEQYF